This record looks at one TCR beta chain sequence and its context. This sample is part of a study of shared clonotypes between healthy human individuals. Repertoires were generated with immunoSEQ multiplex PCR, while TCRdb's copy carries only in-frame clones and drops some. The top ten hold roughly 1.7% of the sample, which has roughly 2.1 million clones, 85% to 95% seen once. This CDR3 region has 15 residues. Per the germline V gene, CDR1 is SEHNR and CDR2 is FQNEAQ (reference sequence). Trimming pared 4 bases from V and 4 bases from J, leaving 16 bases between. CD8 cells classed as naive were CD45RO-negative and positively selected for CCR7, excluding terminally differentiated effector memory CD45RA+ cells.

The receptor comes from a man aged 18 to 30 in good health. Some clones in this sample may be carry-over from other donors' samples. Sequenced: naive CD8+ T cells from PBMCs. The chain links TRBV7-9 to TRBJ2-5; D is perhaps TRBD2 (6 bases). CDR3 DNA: TGTGCCAGCAGCTCGGGGACTTCATTAGGAGAGACCCAGTACTTC. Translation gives CASSSGTSLGETQYF.